This entry features one TCR beta chain sequence. The target antigen is unknown. This PCR relied on a set of 60 Vbeta primers and 13 Jbeta primers. Produced via immunoSEQ multiplex PCR; TCRdb's table is partial and in-frame only. The data show over 100,000 clones, with around 75% seen just once and under 2.5% held by the top ten. CDR3 length: 17 residues. Deletions cut 8 bases from V and 0 bases from J, with 20 bases between. The germline V gene has CDR1 KGHSH and CDR2 LQKENI. This specimen comes from a study of cytomegalovirus exposure and HLA in healthy donors. Overall study results and limits: Specific recognition of CMV antigens was confirmed in vitro for a few chains (all CMV-associated).

The chain carries TRBV18 and TRBJ1-3; no reliable D call. The receptor's source is a man younger than 40 in good health and CMV-seronegative. Sequencing was carried out using PBMCs. The CDR3 sequence: CASATFGRPSSGNTIYF. Written as DNA, the CDR3 is TGTGCCAGCGCCACATTTGGCAGGCCGAGCTCTGGAAACACCATATATTTT.